The TCR beta chain described here comes from a study of T cell repertoires in cytomegalovirus infection. Study context: Recently identified HLA-C-restricted and well-studied HLA-B-restricted CMV epitopes were used. It can be stated that public TCR beta signatures indicated CMV infection as well as a matching HLA type.

In the case of this clonotype: Its antigen is currently unknown.

The CDR3 is 14 residues long. Trimming cost V 6 bases and J 0 bases; bases outside gene matches: 8. Per the germline V gene, CDR1 is DFQATT and CDR2 is SNEGSKA (reference sequence). TCRdb ran MiXCR on the reads and lists one entry per CDR3 protein. The sample yields 450,000 to 650,000 distinct CDR3 sequences, about 40% seen once. The chain has TRBV20-1 and TRBJ2-7; the match to TRBD1 covers 7 bases. The clonotype originates from a human donor in good health (CMV status not recorded). Some clones in this sample may be carry-over from other donors' samples. Sequencing used cultured PBMCs, obtained from culture after CMV antigen stimulation. As DNA, the CDR3 is TGCAGTGCAAAACCTCGGACAGGCTCCTACGAGCAGTACTTC. It yields the protein CSAKPRTGSYEQYF.